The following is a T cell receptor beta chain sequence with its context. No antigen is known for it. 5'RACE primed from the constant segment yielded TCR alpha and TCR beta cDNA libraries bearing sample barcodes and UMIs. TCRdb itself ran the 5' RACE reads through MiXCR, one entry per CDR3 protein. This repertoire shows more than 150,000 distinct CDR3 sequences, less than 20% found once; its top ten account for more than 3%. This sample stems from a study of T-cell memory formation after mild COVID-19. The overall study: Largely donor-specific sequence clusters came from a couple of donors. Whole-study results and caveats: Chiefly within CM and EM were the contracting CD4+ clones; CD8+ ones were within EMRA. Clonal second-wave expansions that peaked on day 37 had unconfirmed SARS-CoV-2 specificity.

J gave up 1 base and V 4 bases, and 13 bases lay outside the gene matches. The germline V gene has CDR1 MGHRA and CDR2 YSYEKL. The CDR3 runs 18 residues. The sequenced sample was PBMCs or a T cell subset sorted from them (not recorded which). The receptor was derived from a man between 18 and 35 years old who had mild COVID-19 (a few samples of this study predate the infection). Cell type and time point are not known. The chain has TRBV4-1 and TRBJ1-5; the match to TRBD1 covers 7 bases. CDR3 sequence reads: CASSLKTGSYSSNQPQHF. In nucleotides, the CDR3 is TGCGCCAGCAGCCTAAAGACAGGGAGTTATAGCAGCAATCAGCCCCAGCATTTT.